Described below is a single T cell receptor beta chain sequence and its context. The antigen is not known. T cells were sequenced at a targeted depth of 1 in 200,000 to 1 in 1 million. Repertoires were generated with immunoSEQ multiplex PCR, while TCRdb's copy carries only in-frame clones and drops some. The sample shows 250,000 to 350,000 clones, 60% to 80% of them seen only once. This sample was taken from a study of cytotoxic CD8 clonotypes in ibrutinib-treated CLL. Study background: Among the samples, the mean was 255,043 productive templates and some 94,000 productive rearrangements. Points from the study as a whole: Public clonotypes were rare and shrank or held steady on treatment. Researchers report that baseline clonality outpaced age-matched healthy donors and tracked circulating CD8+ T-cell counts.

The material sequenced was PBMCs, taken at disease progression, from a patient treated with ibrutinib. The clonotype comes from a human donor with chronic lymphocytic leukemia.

The DNA of the CDR3 is TGCGCCAGCAGCCATATCTTGGAGGGGAACAATGAGCAGTTCTTC. This encodes CASSHILEGNNEQFF. The chain joins TRBV4-1 to TRBJ2-1; a weak D match, TRBD2 (6 bases). Germline values: CDR1 MGHRA, CDR2 YSYEKL. This CDR3 region has 15 residues. V dropped 3 bases and J dropped 5 bases, with 14 bases sitting between them.